The entry below gives a single T cell receptor (beta chain) sequence along with its context. In germline, CDR1 is MNHEY, CDR2 SVGEGT. Trimming stripped 4 bases from V and 3 bases from J, with 13 bases between. This CDR3 contains 14 residues. These data originate in a study of blood T cell repertoires in COVID-19. Across the study: From the United States, Italy and Spain came samples of acute and convalescent COVID-19.

Generated by immunoSEQ multiplex PCR, the TCRdb table keeps only in-frame clones and is missing some. Among under 200,000 clones listed, around nine tenths were seen once. This TCR was recovered from a woman of 80 years or more with COVID-19, enrolled during active disease. This chain uses TRBV6-2 or TRBV6-3 with TRBJ2-7; a weak D match, TRBD1 (6 bases). The sequencing sample was made of peripheral blood. The CDR3 bases are TGTGCCAGCAGTTCACCCCTCAGGGGCTACGAGCAGTACTTC. It specifies CASSSPLRGYEQYF.